The sequence of this T cell receptor (beta chain) was determined in a study of T cells after yellow fever vaccination. General study findings and limits: In FACS-sorted repertoires, abundant clonotypes from the bulk population could appear as contaminants.

The V segment lost 4 bases and the J segment 5 bases; nucleotides outside the gene matches: 8. Germline V gene sequence: CDR1 SGHVS, CDR2 FNYEAQ. The CDR3 covers 15 residues. TCRdb re-called the 5' RACE reads through MiXCR, storing one row per CDR3 protein. The table has just under 600,000 distinct CDR3 sequences, approximately 15% seen once; the top ten hold more than 12%. This clonotype was seen a handful of times. No antigen is known for it. The TCR was taken from a man under 40 who received the YFV17D yellow fever vaccine. V is TRBV7-6 and J is TRBJ2-1; 7 bases agree with TRBD2. The sample in question was PBMCs, obtained on the day of the yellow fever booster vaccination. The CDR3 region has the DNA TGTGCCAGCAGCTACGGGAGGCCGGGGAACAATGAGCAGTTCTTC. Translation: CASSYGRPGNNEQFF.